The 29 T cell receptor beta chains presented below share a single source sample, sequenced in a study of beta chain features in type 1 diabetes (dated by TCRdb to 2016 to 2018). Libraries came from the immunoSEQ multiplex PCR assay. The High Capacity cDNA Reverse Transcription Kit was used to reverse transcribe all of the isolated RNA, meaning that expressed TCRB transcripts were what got sequenced. This immuneACCESS table, as held by TCRdb, lists in-frame sequences with V and J called but not all clones. Of the missing ones, under half trace to an unresolved V gene in checked studies; the others have no known cause. In all, the sample holds about 620,000 clones, and about a sixth of those were seen once. The ten biggest clones cover about 0.097% of the sample. The sequenced sample consisted of naive CD4+ T cells from blood. The cell subset or site label, read with the paper, signifies: true naive CD4+ T cells. The origin of the receptors is a man between 18 and 29 years old in good health.

Comments on this clone: The limits of the CDR3 on the DNA are not certain, so only TCRdb's listed CDR3 is given. The J gene is TRBJ2-2, the V gene TRBV6-6. The V gene's germline CDR1 is MNHNY and CDR2 SVGAGI (reference sequence). The CDR3 spans 16 amino acids, including both terminal residues. The CDR3 is CASSSTKTAHPGSCFF.

This clone turned up a few times. The chain recombines TRBV25-1 with TRBJ1-1, with a possible D match to TRBD1 (6 bases). The V end was cut by 5 bases, the J end by 6 bases, with 19 bases between. Germline-derived CDR1 and CDR2 are MGHDK and SYGVNS. This CDR3 has 15 amino acids. CDR3 DNA: TGTGCCAGCAGTCGCGATGTGTCCAGGGGACCTGAAGCTTTCTTT. Translated, it gives CASSRDVSRGPEAFF.

This sequence joins TRBV15 and TRBJ1-2; weak D call: TRBD1 (6 bases). Trimming stripped 1 base from V and 4 bases from J, with 13 bases between. CDR3 length: 15 amino acids. Germline V lookup: CDR1 LNHNV, CDR2 YYDKDF (reference sequence). CDR3 amino acids: CATSRGQEWGYGYTF. The CDR3 DNA sequence: TGTGCCACCAGCAGAGGACAGGAATGGGGCTATGGCTACACCTTC.

V gene TRBV29-1 combines with J gene TRBJ1-1; tentative D call: TRBD1 (6 bases). The CDR3 is 13 amino acids. V lost 7 bases, J lost 6 bases, and 18 bases lay in between. Germline CDR1 reads SQVTM; CDR2 reads ANQGSEA. CDR3 in amino acids: CSEKRDIASEAFF. The CDR3 nucleotides read TGCAGCGAAAAACGGGACATAGCTTCTGAAGCTTTCTTT.

The gene calls are TRBV28 and TRBJ2-4; a possible D gene is TRBD1 (5 bases). V lost 1 base and J 0 bases, leaving 10 bases between the germline ends. Germline V lookup: CDR1 MDHEN, CDR2 SYDVKM. The length of the CDR3 is 16 residues. The CDR3 spells CASSLLVTVAKNIQYF. The CDR3 DNA is TGTGCCAGCAGTTTATTGGTGACAGTAGCCAAAAACATTCAGTACTTC.

This clone was found a few times. The chain couples TRBV20-1 to TRBJ1-2; D remains ambiguous. The CDR3 spans 11 residues. Germline CDR1 DFQATT, CDR2 SNEGSKA (reference sequence). Deletions cut 4 bases from V and 8 bases from J, with 11 bases between. The CDR3 DNA reads as TGCAGTGCTACATTTACTATCGGCTACACCTTC. Translating gives CSATFTIGYTF.

This clone has more than one count but fewer than ten. The chain uses TRBV7-2 and TRBJ2-4, with D tentatively TRBD1 or TRBD2 (5 bases each). The CDR3 length is 14 residues. Trimming left V 4 bases short and J 9 bases short, with 16 bases between. Germline CDR1 reads SGHTA; CDR2 reads FQGNSA. The CDR3 bases are TGTGCCAGCAGCTCTTACTCCGGGACCCCCATTCAGTACTTC. Translating it yields CASSSYSGTPIQYF.

This chain links TRBV7-3 with TRBJ2-3; no firm D call. This CDR3 has 13 residues. V lost 5 bases, J lost 0 bases, and 6 bases lay in between. Germline V gene lookup returns CDR1 SGHTA and CDR2 FQGTGA. The CDR3 region has the DNA TGTGCCAGCAGCGCTGCTAGCACAGATACGCAGTATTTT. Protein sequence: CASSAASTDTQYF. Complete variable domain (other parts from reference TRBV7-3 and TRBJ2-3): GAGVSQTPSNKVTEKGKYVELRCDPISGHTALYWYRQSLGQGPEFLIYFQGTGAADDSGLPNDRFFAVRPEGSVSTLKIQRTERGDSAVYLCASSAASTDTQYFGPGTRLTVL.

Only a few counts were recorded for this clone. The chain employs TRBV11-2 and TRBJ2-2, with 7 bases aligning to TRBD2. The germline CDR1 and CDR2 sequences are SGHAT and FQNNGV. The CDR3 runs 16 residues. V was pared by 3 bases and J by 4 bases, with 8 bases of the junction left unmatched. CDR3 sequence: CASSFPSGEVTGELFF. CDR3 bases: TGTGCCAGCAGCTTCCCTAGCGGCGAAGTCACCGGGGAGCTGTTTTTT.

This clone turned up a few times. V gene TRBV5-4 combines with J gene TRBJ2-1; TRBD2 agrees at 9 bases. V dropped 4 bases and J dropped 4; count of bases not matched to a gene: 9. The CDR3 is 16 amino acids. Germline V gene data show CDR1 as SGHNT and CDR2 as YYREEE (reference sequence). The CDR3 region is CASSGILAGGYNEQFF. In nucleotides, the CDR3 is TGTGCCAGCAGCGGGATTCTGGCGGGAGGGTACAATGAGCAGTTCTTC.

The chain combines TRBV4-2 with TRBJ2-6; no clear D. Trimming removed 0 bases at V and 1 base at J, with 13 bases between. There are 18 residues in the CDR3. Germline V gene data show CDR1 as LGHNA and CDR2 as YNFKEQ. The CDR3 DNA reads as TGTGCCAGCAGCCAAGATAGGCAGATAACTTCTGGGGCCAACGTCCTGACTTTC. This sequence encodes CASSQDRQITSGANVLTF.

The J gene is TRBJ2-5, the V gene TRBV9; D remains unclear. The CDR3 has 14 residues. Germline assignment: CDR1 SGDLS and CDR2 YYNGEE. Trimming removed 0 bases at V and 1 base at J, with 7 bases between. The CDR3 sequence: CASSVAPLQETQYF. The CDR3 bases are TGTGCCAGCAGCGTAGCTCCCCTCCAAGAGACCCAGTACTTC.

The rearrangement joins TRBV27 to TRBJ1-1; D is possibly TRBD1 (5 bases). V was trimmed by 1 base and J by 1 base, leaving 10 bases between them. CDR1 MNHEY and CDR2 SMNVEV come from the germline V gene (reference sequence). This CDR3 spans 15 amino acids. The CDR3 coding sequence is TGTGCCAGCAGTTTATGGGGCAGTCCGAACACTGAAGCTTTCTTT. Encoded protein: CASSLWGSPNTEAFF.

This clone was seen a few times. This chain uses TRBV28 with TRBJ1-5; 9 nucleotides line up with TRBD1. Germline lookup yields CDR1 MDHEN and CDR2 SYDVKM. The J segment lost 6 bases and the V segment lost 6 bases, leaving 9 bases of the junction unmatched. The CDR3 is 15 residues long. The CDR3 bases are TGTGCCAGCAGGAACCGGGACAGGGAGGCTCAGCCCCAGCATTTT. Its translation is CASRNRDREAQPQHF.

This clone has more than one count but fewer than ten. The chain couples TRBV19 to TRBJ2-2; D could derive from TRBD1 or TRBD2 (6 bases each). V was shortened by 7 bases and J by 0 bases, with 15 bases between the two germline ends. Looked up from germline, CDR1 is LNHDA and CDR2 is SQIVND (reference sequence). The CDR3 runs 16 residues. The CDR3 DNA follows: TGTGCCAGTAACGGACGGGGGCGGACGAACACCGGGGAGCTGTTTTTT. This encodes CASNGRGRTNTGELFF.

The CDR3 loop reads CASSPSRASYEQYF. As DNA, the CDR3 is TGTGCCAGCAGCCCGAGCCGGGCCTCCTACGAGCAGTACTTC. This sequence joins TRBV9 and TRBJ2-7; D not resolved. The length of the CDR3 is 14 residues. Trimming removed 4 bases from V and 0 bases from J, with 11 bases in between. From germline, CDR1 is SGDLS and CDR2 YYNGEE. The full variable domain, in which reference TRBV9 and TRBJ2-7 provide the parts outside the CDR3, is DSGVTQTPKHLITATGQRVTLRCSPRSGDLSVYWYQQSLDQGLQFLIQYYNGEERAKGNILERFSAQQFPDLHSELNLSSLELGDSALYFCASSPSRASYEQYFGPGTRLTVT.

The V gene is TRBV28, the J gene TRBJ2-3; TRBD1 might be the D (6 bases). In germline, CDR1 is MDHEN, CDR2 SYDVKM. The V end was cut by 4 bases, the J end by 5 bases, with 16 bases between. This CDR3 has 15 amino acids. DNA for the CDR3: TGTGCCAGCAGTTCCTTAGGACAGCAACTAGATACGCAGTATTTT. This sequence encodes CASSSLGQQLDTQYF. The whole variable domain, filled in from reference TRBV28 and TRBJ2-3, reads DVKVTQSSRYLVKRTGEKVFLECVQDMDHENMFWYRQDPGLGLRLIYFSYDVKMKEKGDIPEGYSVSREKKERFSLILESASTNQTSMYLCASSSLGQQLDTQYFGPGTRLTVL.

This clone was detected only a few times. The chain's CDR3 is CASSYPGTTDTQYF. The CDR3 DNA reads TGTGCCAGCAGTTACCCCGGGACCACAGATACGCAGTATTTT. The chain employs TRBV6-6 and TRBJ2-3; D possibly uses TRBD1 or TRBD2 (5 bases each). The CDR3 extends over 14 amino acids. Germline CDR1 reads MNHNY; CDR2 reads SVGAGI (reference sequence). Trimming stripped 2 bases from V and 2 bases from J, with 8 bases between.

The V and J genes are TRBV18 and TRBJ2-2, with TRBD1 matching over 7 bases. This CDR3 is 15 amino acids long. Germline CDR1 and CDR2: KGHSH and LQKENI. V was clipped by 6 bases and J by 1 base; unmatched bases: 5. Here the CDR3 DNA reads TGTGCCAGCTCCCCGGGACAGAGGAACACCGGGGAGCTGTTTTTT. It specifies CASSPGQRNTGELFF.

This CDR3 reads CASSDLYWGANYGYTF. The CDR3 nucleotides read TGTGCCAGCAGCGACCTATATTGGGGGGCAAACTATGGCTACACCTTC. V and J are TRBV9 and TRBJ1-2; a possible D gene is TRBD1 (6 bases). Trimming shortened V by 3 bases and J by 2 bases, and 17 bases separated the two germline ends. Germline loops: CDR1 SGDLS, CDR2 YYNGEE. The CDR3 runs to 16 residues.

This clone came up a few times. The rearrangement uses TRBV18 and TRBJ2-2; 9 nucleotides agree with TRBD1. Unmatched junction bases numbered 10, after V lost 5 bases and J lost 0 bases. The CDR3 runs 18 residues. Germline-derived CDR1 and CDR2 are KGHSH and LQKENI. CDR3 sequence reads: CASSYLGQGSSNTGELFF. The CDR3 DNA follows: TGTGCCAGCTCATACCTGGGACAGGGAAGCTCGAACACCGGGGAGCTGTTTTTT.

Worth noting for this clone: The identical CDR3 is also encoded by other nucleotide sequences in the sample. The chain employs TRBV5-1 and TRBJ2-5; the D call may be TRBD1 or TRBD2 (5 bases each). The germline V and J ends were trimmed by 3 bases and 2 bases, with 11 bases remaining between them. The germline gives CDR1 SGHRS, CDR2 YFSETQ. This CDR3 has 14 amino acids. The CDR3 is CASSSGTGQETQYF. The CDR3 DNA reads TGCGCCAGCAGCTCCGGGACGGGACAAGAGACCCAGTACTTC.

V usage is TRBV5-5 and J usage is TRBJ2-5; TRBD1 aligns across 7 bases. The germline gives CDR1 SGHKS, CDR2 YYEKEE (reference sequence). The CDR3 spans 15 residues. Losses at the gene ends were 3 bases for V and 4 bases for J; bases not matched to a gene: 9. Here the CDR3 reads CASSSRGPGTETQYF. DNA for the CDR3: TGTGCCAGCAGCTCAAGGGGGCCAGGGACAGAGACCCAGTACTTC.

This clone was observed a handful of times. This chain links TRBV7-9 with TRBJ1-1; 9 nucleotides agree with TRBD1. The ends lost 5 bases at V and 4 bases at J; junction bases unmatched: 11. Germline lookup yields CDR1 SEHNR and CDR2 FQNEAQ (reference sequence). The CDR3 has 16 residues. CDR3 in amino acids: CASSLRDRERSTEAFF. The CDR3 bases are TGTGCCAGCAGCCTCCGGGACAGGGAAAGATCCACTGAAGCTTTCTTT.

This clone was detected a few times. The chain recombines TRBV19 with TRBJ2-1; unclear D gene. Germline V gene lookup returns CDR1 LNHDA and CDR2 SQIVND (reference sequence). This CDR3 is 15 amino acids long. Deletions cut 10 bases from V and 1 base from J, with 17 bases between. The CDR3 nucleotides are TGTGCCACCCAGTCGGGTACCAAGTCCTACAATGAGCAGTTCTTC. This codes for CATQSGTKSYNEQFF.

This clone was detected only a few times. V is TRBV7-2 and J is TRBJ1-1; D is ambiguous. The germline V gene has CDR1 SGHTA and CDR2 FQGNSA. V was pared by 10 bases and J by 4 bases, with 4 bases between. The CDR3 runs 9 residues. In DNA form, the CDR3 reads TGTGCCACCTCCACTGAAGCTTTCTTT. It yields the protein CATSTEAFF.

For this clone: The sample holds other DNA sequences that translate to the same CDR3. The chain combines TRBV7-9 with TRBJ1-1, with a tentative D call TRBD1 (5 bases). The germline V and J ends were trimmed by 1 base and 4 bases, with 10 bases remaining between them. The germline V gene encodes CDR1 SEHNR and CDR2 FQNEAQ (reference sequence). The CDR3 consists of 14 residues. In nucleotides, the CDR3 is TGTGCCAGCAGCTTAGACCGGGGGGGCACTGAAGCTTTCTTT. Amino acids: CASSLDRGGTEAFF.

V and J are TRBV7-3 and TRBJ2-6; 9 bases line up with TRBD1. There are 15 residues in the CDR3. Per the germline V gene, CDR1 is SGHTA and CDR2 is FQGTGA. V lost 6 bases to trimming and J lost 4 bases; unmatched junction nucleotides: 4. In nucleotides, the CDR3 is TGTGCCAGCAGGGGGACAGGGACCGGGGCCAACGTCCTGACTTTC. Translated: CASRGTGTGANVLTF.

The chain uses TRBV4-3 and TRBJ1-6, with 10 bases lining up with TRBD1. The CDR3 is 19 residues long. CDR1 and CDR2 from the germline V gene are LGHNA and YSLEER. The J segment lost 0 bases and the V segment lost 1 base, leaving 6 bases of the junction unmatched. CDR3 region: CASSQGGQGGFSYNSPLHF. Here the CDR3 DNA reads TGCGCCAGCAGCCAAGGTGGACAGGGGGGATTCTCCTATAATTCACCCCTCCACTTT.